A single sample gave rise to the 18 T cell receptor beta chains below, sequenced in a study of blood T cell repertoires in COVID-19. Sequenced by immunoSEQ multiplex PCR; TCRdb stores in-frame clones only, minus some. Of some 45,000 clones listed, 70% to 90% are singletons. Material for sequencing was peripheral blood. The receptors originated from an elderly woman with acute or convalescent COVID-19.

The chain carries TRBV2 and TRBJ2-7, with TRBD2 as a possible D gene (7 bases). The CDR3 has 16 residues. From germline, CDR1 is SNHLY and CDR2 FYNNEI. Trimming left V 8 bases short and J 0 bases short, with 20 bases between. The CDR3 DNA reads TGTGCCAGCTGGGGGGGGCAAGGGGTGGGCTCCTACGAGCAGTACTTC. This translates into CASWGGQGVGSYEQYF.

The CDR3 here is CASRQTSGTGEQYF. In DNA, the CDR3 is TGTGCCAGCAGGCAGACTAGCGGGACGGGTGAGCAGTACTTC. This rearrangement joins TRBV5-4 to TRBJ2-7; 11 bases agree with TRBD2. This CDR3 has 14 amino acids. CDR1 and CDR2 from the germline V gene are SGHNT and YYREEE (reference sequence). J lost 7 bases, V lost 5 bases, and 8 bases had no gene match.

This chain links TRBV28 with TRBJ2-3; 11 positions match TRBD2. Germline CDR1 MDHEN, CDR2 SYDVKM. V lost 6 bases to trimming and J lost 6 bases; unmatched junction nucleotides: 11. This CDR3 spans 16 amino acids. CDR3 amino acids: CASSLLAGVGPDTQYF. DNA of the CDR3: TGTGCCAGCAGCCTACTAGCGGGAGTCGGGCCGGATACGCAGTATTTT.

V gene TRBV6-5 combines with J gene TRBJ2-1; tentatively, D is TRBD2 (6 bases). V shed 2 bases and J shed 6 bases, with 17 bases lying between them. The germline V gene has CDR1 MNHEY and CDR2 SVGAGI. The CDR3 consists of 16 residues. The CDR3 here is CASSYGDSFRSNEQFF. The CDR3 DNA sequence: TGTGCCAGCAGTTACGGGGACTCCTTCCGTAGCAATGAGCAGTTCTTC.

The chain is built from TRBV10-1 and TRBJ1-5; the D is unclear. V shed 3 bases and J shed 2 bases, with 5 bases lying between them. Germline V lookup: CDR1 WNHNN, CDR2 SYGVQD (reference sequence). The CDR3 runs 13 residues. Here the CDR3 DNA reads TGCGCCAGCAGTGAAACGGGCAATCAGCCCCAGCATTTT. Encoded protein: CASSETGNQPQHF.

The chain recombines TRBV7-2 with TRBJ2-7; 8 bases map to TRBD2. Trimming at V came to 2 bases and at J to 2 bases, leaving 5 bases not matched to a gene. The CDR3 is 15 amino acids. Per the germline V gene, CDR1 is SGHTA and CDR2 is FQGNSA. CDR3 loop: CASSLSGLGPYEQYF. As DNA, the CDR3 is TGTGCCAGCAGCTTATCGGGACTAGGGCCCTACGAGCAGTACTTC.

This clone was seen more than once but under ten times. The chain combines TRBV19 with TRBJ2-1; 8 bases fit TRBD1. The CDR3 has 14 amino acids. Unmatched junction bases numbered 7, after V lost 5 bases and J lost 7 bases. Germline CDR1 reads LNHDA; CDR2 reads SQIVND (reference sequence). The CDR3 reads CASSPDRGKNEQFF. The CDR3 nucleotides read TGTGCCAGTAGTCCCGACAGGGGAAAGAATGAGCAGTTCTTC.

The rearrangement links TRBV10-3 to TRBJ2-3; TRBD2 aligns across 7 bases. Germline V gene lookup returns CDR1 ENHRY and CDR2 SYGVKD. V lost 3 bases, J lost 0 bases, and 3 bases stayed unmatched. The CDR3 consists of 15 residues. The CDR3 loop reads CAISDSGLSTDTQYF. The DNA for the CDR3 is TGTGCCATCAGTGATAGCGGGTTGAGCACAGATACGCAGTATTTT.

This chain joins TRBV5-6 and TRBJ2-6; D unresolved. Between the trimmed V and J ends, which lost 1 base and 0 bases, there was a span of 11 bases. The CDR3 runs to 17 residues. Looked up from germline, CDR1 is SGHDT and CDR2 is YYEEEE. The CDR3 sequence: CASSLLAASSGANVLTF. For the CDR3, the DNA is TGTGCCAGCAGCTTGTTAGCTGCATCCTCTGGGGCCAACGTCCTGACTTTC.

The DNA of the CDR3 is TGTGCCAGCAGCGAGTCACCCTCCTACGAGCAGTACTTC. This sequence encodes CASSESPSYEQYF. The chain recombines TRBV6-5 with TRBJ2-7; no firm D call. In germline, CDR1 is MNHEY, CDR2 SVGAGI. This CDR3 comprises 13 residues. Trimming removed 6 bases at V and 0 bases at J, with 9 bases between.

The rearrangement joins TRBV2 to TRBJ1-2; D gene uncertain. This CDR3 comprises 13 residues. Per germline, CDR1 SNHLY and CDR2 FYNNEI. Trimming took off 8 bases at V and 8 bases at J, with 18 bases between the two ends. The CDR3 spells CASLFTDLGGYTF. CDR3 DNA sequence: TGTGCCAGCCTGTTTACGGACTTAGGCGGCTACACCTTC.

This clone was observed a single time. This rearrangement joins TRBV4-2 to TRBJ2-5; 10 bases agree with TRBD2. V shed 8 bases and J 4 bases; nucleotides not matched to a gene: 4. Germline CDR1 LGHNA, CDR2 YNFKEQ. CDR3 length: 13 residues. The CDR3 spells CASGASGRETQYF. As DNA, the CDR3 is TGTGCCAGCGGGGCTAGCGGGAGAGAGACCCAGTACTTC.

This chain joins TRBV14 and TRBJ2-1; tentatively, D is TRBD2 (6 bases). Germline-derived CDR1 and CDR2 are SGHDN and FVKESK. Trimming took 4 bases from V and 3 from J, leaving 13 bases between them. The CDR3 is 15 amino acids. Here the CDR3 reads CASSLTGTYYNEQFF. CDR3 sequence (DNA): TGTGCCAGCAGCCTTACCGGGACTTACTACAATGAGCAGTTCTTC.

The rearrangement links TRBV2 to TRBJ2-7, with D tentatively TRBD2 (8 bases). Germline-derived CDR1 and CDR2 are SNHLY and FYNNEI. Trimming removed 11 bases at V and 0 bases at J, with 23 bases between. The length of the CDR3 is 16 residues. DNA for the CDR3: TGTGCCCCCAGGGGGGGGGACCGGGGGGGCTCCTACGAGCAGTACTTC. This sequence encodes CAPRGGDRGGSYEQYF. Variable domain in full (rest from reference TRBV2 and TRBJ2-7): EPEVTQTPSHQVTQMGQEVILRCVPISNHLYFYWYRQILGQKVEFLVSFYNNEISEKSEIFDDQFSVERPDGSNFTLKIRSTKLEDSAMYFCAPRGGDRGGSYEQYFGPGTRLTVT.

This sequence joins TRBV2 and TRBJ2-3; D perhaps matches TRBD2 (5 bases). The germline gives CDR1 SNHLY, CDR2 FYNNEI. V was clipped by 6 bases and J by 3 bases, with 16 bases between them. This CDR3 is built from 15 residues. The CDR3 loop reads CASRTTATQTDTQYF. The CDR3 DNA sequence: TGTGCCAGCAGGACTACAGCGACCCAGACAGATACGCAGTATTTT.

This rearrangement joins TRBV7-7 to TRBJ2-3, with a tentative D call TRBD1 (6 bases). Germline V gene sequence: CDR1 SSHAT, CDR2 FNYEAQ (reference sequence). CDR3 length: 16 amino acids. V gave up 1 base and J gave up 0 bases, with 11 bases separating them. This CDR3 reads CASSLESDSSTDTQYF. In DNA form, the CDR3 reads TGTGCCAGCAGCTTAGAGTCGGACAGCAGCACAGATACGCAGTATTTT.

This chain connects TRBV3-1 (or the pseudogene TRBV3-2) to TRBJ2-5, with TRBD2 as a possible D gene (5 bases). Germline V gives CDR1 LGHDT, CDR2 YNNKEL (reference sequence). The CDR3 is 16 amino acids. V was cut by 1 base and J by 2 bases, with 14 bases left in between. CDR3 in DNA: TGTGCCAGCAGCCAAGGCTCCCCTTTAGCGCAAGAGACCCAGTACTTC. It specifies CASSQGSPLAQETQYF.

The genes are TRBV30 and TRBJ1-2; the match to TRBD1 covers 11 bases. V trimming: 3 bases; J trimming: 0 bases; junction bases outside the gene matches: 0. CDR3 length equals 14 residues. Germline V gene sequence: CDR1 GTSNPN, CDR2 SVGIG (reference sequence). The CDR3 here is CAWRGQGANYGYTF. Written as DNA, the CDR3 is TGTGCCTGGAGGGGACAGGGGGCTAACTATGGCTACACCTTC.